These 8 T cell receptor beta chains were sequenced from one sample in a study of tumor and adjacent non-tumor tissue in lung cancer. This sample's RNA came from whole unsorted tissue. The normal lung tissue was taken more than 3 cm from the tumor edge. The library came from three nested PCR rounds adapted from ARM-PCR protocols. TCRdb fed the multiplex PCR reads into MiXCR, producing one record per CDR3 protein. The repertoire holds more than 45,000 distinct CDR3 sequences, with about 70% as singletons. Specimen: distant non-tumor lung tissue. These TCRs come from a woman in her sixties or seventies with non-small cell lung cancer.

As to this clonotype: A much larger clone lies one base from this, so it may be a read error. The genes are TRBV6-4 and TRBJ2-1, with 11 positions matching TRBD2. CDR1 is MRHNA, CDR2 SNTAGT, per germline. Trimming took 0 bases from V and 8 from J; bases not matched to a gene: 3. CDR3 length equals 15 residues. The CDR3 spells CASSDSSGGADEQFF. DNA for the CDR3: TGTGCCAGCAGTGACTCTAGCGGGGGGGCCGATGAGCAGTTCTTC.

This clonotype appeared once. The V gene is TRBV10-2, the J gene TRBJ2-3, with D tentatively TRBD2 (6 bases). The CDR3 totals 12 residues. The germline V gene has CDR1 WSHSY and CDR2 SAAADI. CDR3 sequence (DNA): TGCACTAGCACGCACAGGACCGATACGCAGTATTTT. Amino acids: CTSTHRTDTQYF.

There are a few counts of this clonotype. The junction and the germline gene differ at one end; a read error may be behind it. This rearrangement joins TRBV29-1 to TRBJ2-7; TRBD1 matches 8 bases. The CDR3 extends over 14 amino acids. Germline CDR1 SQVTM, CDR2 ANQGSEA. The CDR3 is CSVVPGRGRSEQCF. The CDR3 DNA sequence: TGCAGCGTTGTTCCGGGCAGGGGGCGTAGCGAGCAGTGCTTC.

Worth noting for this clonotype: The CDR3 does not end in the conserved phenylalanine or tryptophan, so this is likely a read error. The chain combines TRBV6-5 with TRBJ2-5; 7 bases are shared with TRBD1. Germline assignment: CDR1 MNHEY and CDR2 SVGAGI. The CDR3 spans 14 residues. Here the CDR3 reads CANSRTGGQKTQYL. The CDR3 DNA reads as TGTGCCAACAGTCGGACAGGTGGTCAAAAGACCCAGTACCTC.

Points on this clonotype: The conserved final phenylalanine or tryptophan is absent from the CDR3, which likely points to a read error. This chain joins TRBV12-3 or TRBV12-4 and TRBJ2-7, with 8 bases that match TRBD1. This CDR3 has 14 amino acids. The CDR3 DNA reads TGTGTCAGCAGTTTCACAGGGGGCTCCTACGAGCAGTACCTC. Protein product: CVSSFTGGSYEQYL.

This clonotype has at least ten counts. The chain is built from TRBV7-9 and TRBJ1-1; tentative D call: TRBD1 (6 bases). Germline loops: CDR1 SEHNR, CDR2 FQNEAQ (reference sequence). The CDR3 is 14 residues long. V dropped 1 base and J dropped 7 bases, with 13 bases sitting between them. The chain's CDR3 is CASSLGGQTIEAFF. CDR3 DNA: TGTGCCAGCAGCTTAGGCGGACAGACCATTGAAGCTTTCTTT.

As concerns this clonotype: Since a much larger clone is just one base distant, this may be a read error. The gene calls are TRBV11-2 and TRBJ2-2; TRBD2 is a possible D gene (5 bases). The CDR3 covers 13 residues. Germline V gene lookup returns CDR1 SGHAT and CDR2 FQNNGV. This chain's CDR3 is CASSIFQTGELCF. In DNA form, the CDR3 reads TGTGCCAGCAGCATTTTCCAGACCGGGGAGCTGTGTTTT.

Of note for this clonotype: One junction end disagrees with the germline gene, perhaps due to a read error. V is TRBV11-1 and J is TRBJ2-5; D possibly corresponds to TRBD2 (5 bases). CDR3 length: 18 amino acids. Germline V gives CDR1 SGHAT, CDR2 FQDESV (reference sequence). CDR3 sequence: CASSYYPLGFAGGEAHYF. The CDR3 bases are TGTGCCAGCAGCTATTACCCGCTGGGGTTTGCGGGTGGAGAGGCCCACTATTTC.